This TCR beta chain was profiled in a study of shared clonotypes between healthy human individuals. Looking at the study overall: Serving as donors were a couple of women and a few men, whose ages spanned 18 to 49. Findings of the study overall: The study found roughly 5.3% of naive CD4 clonotypes shared across several donors. Among non-shared clonotypes, generation probabilities were lower than among those shared by all four donors. Researchers sampled only blood; tissue repertoires likely differ.

Libraries were prepared by immunoSEQ multiplex PCR; TCRdb keeps only in-frame clonotypes and omits some of them. The table shows about 1.5 million clones, with roughly 96% occurring only once. Germline V gene lookup returns CDR1 GTSNPN and CDR2 SVGIG (reference sequence). The CDR3 runs 14 residues. Germline trimming cut 8 bases from V and 0 bases from J; bases unmatched to any gene: 6. Comments on this clone: What it binds is not known.

The clonotype was recovered from a man aged 25 to 40 in good health. The J gene is TRBJ2-1, the V gene TRBV30; 8 positions agree with TRBD2. Sequencing used naive CD4+ T cells sorted from blood. The sample's subset: CD45RA+ positively selected. This chain's CDR3 is CAQRTSYSYNEQFF. Written as DNA, the CDR3 is TGTGCCCAACGGACTAGCTACTCCTACAATGAGCAGTTCTTC.